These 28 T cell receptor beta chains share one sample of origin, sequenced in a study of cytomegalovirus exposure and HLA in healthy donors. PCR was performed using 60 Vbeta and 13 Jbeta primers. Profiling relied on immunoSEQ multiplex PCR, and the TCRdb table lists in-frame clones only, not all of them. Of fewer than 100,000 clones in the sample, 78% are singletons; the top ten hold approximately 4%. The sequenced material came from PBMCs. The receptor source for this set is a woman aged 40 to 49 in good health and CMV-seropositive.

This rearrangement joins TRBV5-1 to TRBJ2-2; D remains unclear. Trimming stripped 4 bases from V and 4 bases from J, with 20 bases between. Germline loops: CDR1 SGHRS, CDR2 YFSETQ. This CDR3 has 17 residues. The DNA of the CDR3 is TGCGCCAGCAGCATTCTACCGAGGCAGAGTGGCACCGGGGAGCTGTTTTTT. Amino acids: CASSILPRQSGTGELFF.

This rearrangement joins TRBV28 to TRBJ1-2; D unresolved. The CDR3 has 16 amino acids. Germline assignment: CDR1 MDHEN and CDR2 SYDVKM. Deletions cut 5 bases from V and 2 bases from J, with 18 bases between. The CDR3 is CASSPGLLNLNYGYTF. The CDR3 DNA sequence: TGTGCCAGCAGTCCCGGACTCCTGAACTTAAACTATGGCTACACCTTC.

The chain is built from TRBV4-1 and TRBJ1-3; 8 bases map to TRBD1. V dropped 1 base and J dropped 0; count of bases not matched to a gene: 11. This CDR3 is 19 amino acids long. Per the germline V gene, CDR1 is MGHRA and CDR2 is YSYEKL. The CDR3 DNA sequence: TGCGCCAGCAGCCAAGGATCAGGACAGGGCAGTCTCTCTGGAAACACCATATATTTT. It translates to CASSQGSGQGSLSGNTIYF.

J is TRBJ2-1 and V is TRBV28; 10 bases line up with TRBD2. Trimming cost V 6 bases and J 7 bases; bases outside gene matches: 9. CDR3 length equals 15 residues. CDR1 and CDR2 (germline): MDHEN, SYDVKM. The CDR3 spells CASRVSGRAENEQFF. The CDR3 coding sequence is TGTGCCAGCAGGGTCAGCGGGAGGGCCGAAAATGAGCAGTTCTTC.

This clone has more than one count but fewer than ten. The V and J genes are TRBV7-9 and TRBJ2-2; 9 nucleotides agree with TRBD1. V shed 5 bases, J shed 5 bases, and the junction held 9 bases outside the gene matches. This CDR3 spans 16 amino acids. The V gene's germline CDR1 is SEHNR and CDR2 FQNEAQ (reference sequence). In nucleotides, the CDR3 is TGTGCCAGCAGCCGCGGGAGAGGACAGGGGACCGGGGAGCTGTTTTTT. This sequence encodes CASSRGRGQGTGELFF.

The CDR3 loop reads CASSFGAGHGELFF. The CDR3 DNA reads as TGTGCCAGCAGCTTTGGAGCGGGACACGGGGAGCTGTTTTTT. V gene TRBV7-3 combines with J gene TRBJ2-2; the D gene is possibly TRBD2 (7 bases). The V gene's germline CDR1 is SGHTA and CDR2 FQGTGA. V lost 3 bases and J lost 7, with 12 bases in between. This CDR3 contains 14 residues.

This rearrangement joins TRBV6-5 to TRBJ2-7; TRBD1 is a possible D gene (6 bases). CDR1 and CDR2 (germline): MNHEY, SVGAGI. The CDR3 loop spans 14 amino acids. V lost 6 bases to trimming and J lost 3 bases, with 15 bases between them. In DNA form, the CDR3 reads TGTGCCAGCAGGTGGACAGACGAAAGCTACGAGCAGTACTTC. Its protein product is CASRWTDESYEQYF.

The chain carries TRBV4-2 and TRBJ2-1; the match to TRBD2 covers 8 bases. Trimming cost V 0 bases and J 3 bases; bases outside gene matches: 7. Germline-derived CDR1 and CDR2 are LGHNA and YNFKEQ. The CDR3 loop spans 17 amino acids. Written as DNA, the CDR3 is TGTGCCAGCAGCCAAGAGGACGGGAGGGCGAACTACAATGAGCAGTTCTTC. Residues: CASSQEDGRANYNEQFF.

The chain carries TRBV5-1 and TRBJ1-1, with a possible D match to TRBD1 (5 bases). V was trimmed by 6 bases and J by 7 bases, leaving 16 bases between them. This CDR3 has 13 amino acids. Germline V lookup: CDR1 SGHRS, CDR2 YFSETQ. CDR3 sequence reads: CASTDQTESEAFF. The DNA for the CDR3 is TGCGCCAGCACTGATCAGACAGAGAGTGAAGCTTTCTTT.

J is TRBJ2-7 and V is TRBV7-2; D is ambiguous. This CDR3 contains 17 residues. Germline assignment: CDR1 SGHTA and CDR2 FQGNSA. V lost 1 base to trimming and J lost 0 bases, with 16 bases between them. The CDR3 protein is CASSLGSSVISSYEQYF. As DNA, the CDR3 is TGTGCCAGCAGCTTAGGGAGTTCCGTCATCAGCTCCTACGAGCAGTACTTC.

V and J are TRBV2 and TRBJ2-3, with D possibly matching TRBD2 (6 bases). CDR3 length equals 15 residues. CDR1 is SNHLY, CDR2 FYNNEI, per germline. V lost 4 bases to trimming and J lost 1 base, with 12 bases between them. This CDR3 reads CASSARDSRTDTQYF. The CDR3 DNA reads TGTGCCAGCAGTGCCCGGGACTCTCGCACAGATACGCAGTATTTT.

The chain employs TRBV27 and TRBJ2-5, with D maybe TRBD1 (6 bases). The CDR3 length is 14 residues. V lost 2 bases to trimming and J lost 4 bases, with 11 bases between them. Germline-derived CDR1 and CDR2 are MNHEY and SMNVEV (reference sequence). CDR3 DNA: TGTGCCAGCAGTTTAAGGTTGACAGGAGAGACCCAGTACTTC. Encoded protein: CASSLRLTGETQYF.

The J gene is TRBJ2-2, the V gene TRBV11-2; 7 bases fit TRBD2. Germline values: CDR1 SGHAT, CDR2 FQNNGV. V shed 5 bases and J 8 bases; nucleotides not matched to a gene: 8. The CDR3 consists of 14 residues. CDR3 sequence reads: CASSTGLVEGELFF. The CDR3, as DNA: TGTGCCAGCAGCACCGGACTAGTTGAAGGGGAGCTGTTTTTT.

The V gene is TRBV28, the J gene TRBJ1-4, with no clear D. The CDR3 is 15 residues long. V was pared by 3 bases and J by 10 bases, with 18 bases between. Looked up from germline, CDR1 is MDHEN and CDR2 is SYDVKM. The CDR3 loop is CASSFPPGTRGKLFF. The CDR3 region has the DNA TGTGCCAGCAGTTTTCCTCCGGGAACGCGGGGAAAACTGTTTTTT.

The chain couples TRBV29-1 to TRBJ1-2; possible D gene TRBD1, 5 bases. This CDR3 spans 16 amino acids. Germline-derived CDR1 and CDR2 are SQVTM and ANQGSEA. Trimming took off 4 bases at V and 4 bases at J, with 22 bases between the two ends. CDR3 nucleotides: TGCAGCGTTGTCCCCAGGGTCCCCTCTTTGCCCTATGGCTACACCTTC. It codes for CSVVPRVPSLPYGYTF.

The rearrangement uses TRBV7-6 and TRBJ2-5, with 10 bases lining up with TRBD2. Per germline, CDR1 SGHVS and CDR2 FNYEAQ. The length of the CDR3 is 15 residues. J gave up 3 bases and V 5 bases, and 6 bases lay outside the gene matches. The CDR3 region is CASSPLLAGEETQYF. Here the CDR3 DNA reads TGTGCCAGCAGCCCCCTTCTAGCGGGAGAAGAGACCCAGTACTTC. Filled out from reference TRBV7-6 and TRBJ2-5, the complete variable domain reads GAGVSQSPRYKVTKRGQDVALRCDPISGHVSLYWYRQALGQGPEFLTYFNYEAQQDKSGLPNDRFSAERPEGSISTLTIQRTEQRDSAMYRCASSPLLAGEETQYFGPGTRLLVL.

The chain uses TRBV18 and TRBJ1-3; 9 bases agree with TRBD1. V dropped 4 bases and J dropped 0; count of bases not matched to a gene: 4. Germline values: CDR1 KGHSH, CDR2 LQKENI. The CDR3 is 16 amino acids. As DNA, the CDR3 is TGTGCCAGCTCACAAAAGGACAGGGGCTCTGGAAACACCATATATTTT. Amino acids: CASSQKDRGSGNTIYF.

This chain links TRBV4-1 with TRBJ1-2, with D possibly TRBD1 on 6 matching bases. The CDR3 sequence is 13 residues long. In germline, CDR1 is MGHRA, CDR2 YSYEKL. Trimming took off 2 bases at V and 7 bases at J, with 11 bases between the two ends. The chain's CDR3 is CASSQTQGPGYTF. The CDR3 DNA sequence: TGCGCCAGCAGCCAAACACAGGGACCTGGCTACACCTTC.

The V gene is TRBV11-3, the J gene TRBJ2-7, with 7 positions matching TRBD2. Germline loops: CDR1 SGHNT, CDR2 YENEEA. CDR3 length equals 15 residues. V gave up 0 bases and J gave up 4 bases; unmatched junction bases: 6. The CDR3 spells CASSLELQREYEQYF. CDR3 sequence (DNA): TGTGCCAGCAGCTTAGAGCTTCAGCGGGAATACGAGCAGTACTTC.

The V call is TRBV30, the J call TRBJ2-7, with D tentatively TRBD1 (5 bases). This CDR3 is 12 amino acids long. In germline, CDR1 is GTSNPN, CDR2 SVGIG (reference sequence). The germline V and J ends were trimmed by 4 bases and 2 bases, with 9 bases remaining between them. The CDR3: CAWTGLTYEQYF. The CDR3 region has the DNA TGTGCCTGGACAGGGCTAACCTACGAGCAGTACTTC.

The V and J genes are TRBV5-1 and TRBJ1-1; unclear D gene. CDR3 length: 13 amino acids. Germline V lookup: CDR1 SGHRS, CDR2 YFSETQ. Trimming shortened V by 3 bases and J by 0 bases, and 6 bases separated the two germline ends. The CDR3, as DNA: TGCGCCAGCAGCTCGGCGGTGAACACTGAAGCTTTCTTT. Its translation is CASSSAVNTEAFF.

CDR3 amino acids: CASSQRTGTPYNEQFF. CDR3 nucleotide sequence: TGCGCCAGCAGCCAGAGAACCGGGACTCCTTACAATGAGCAGTTCTTC. V is TRBV4-1 and J is TRBJ2-1; the D gene is possibly TRBD2 (6 bases). V lost 3 bases, J lost 4 bases, and 16 bases lay in between. There are 16 residues in the CDR3. Germline V gene lookup returns CDR1 MGHRA and CDR2 YSYEKL.

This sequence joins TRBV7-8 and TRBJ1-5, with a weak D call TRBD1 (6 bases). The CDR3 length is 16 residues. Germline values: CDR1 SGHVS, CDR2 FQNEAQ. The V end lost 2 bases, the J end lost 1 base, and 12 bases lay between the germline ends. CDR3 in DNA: TGTGCCAGCAGCTTATCGCTGGGGGCGAGCAATCAGCCCCAGCATTTT. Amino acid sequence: CASSLSLGASNQPQHF. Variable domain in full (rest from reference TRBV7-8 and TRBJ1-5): GAGVSQSPRYKVAKRGQDVALRCDPISGHVSLFWYQQALGQGPEFLTYFQNEAQLDKSGLPSDRFFAERPEGSVSTLKIQRTQQEDSAVYLCASSLSLGASNQPQHFGDGTRLSIL.

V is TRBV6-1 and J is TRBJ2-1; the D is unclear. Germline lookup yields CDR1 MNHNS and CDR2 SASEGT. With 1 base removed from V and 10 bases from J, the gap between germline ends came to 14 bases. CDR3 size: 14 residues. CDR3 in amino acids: CASSEGLVVPEQFF. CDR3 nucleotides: TGTGCCAGCAGTGAAGGCCTAGTAGTACCCGAGCAGTTCTTC.

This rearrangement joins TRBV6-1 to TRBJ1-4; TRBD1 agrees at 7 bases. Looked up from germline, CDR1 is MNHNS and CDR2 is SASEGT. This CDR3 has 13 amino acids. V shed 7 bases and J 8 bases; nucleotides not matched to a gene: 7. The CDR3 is CASNYDRVEKLFF. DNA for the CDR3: TGTGCCAGCAACTATGACAGGGTAGAAAAACTGTTTTTT.

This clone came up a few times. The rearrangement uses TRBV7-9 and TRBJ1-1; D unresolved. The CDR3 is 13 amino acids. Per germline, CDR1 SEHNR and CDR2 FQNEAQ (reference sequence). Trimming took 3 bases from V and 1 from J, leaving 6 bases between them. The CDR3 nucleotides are TGTGCCAGCAGCTTCGGGGAGAACACTGAAGCTTTCTTT. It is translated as CASSFGENTEAFF. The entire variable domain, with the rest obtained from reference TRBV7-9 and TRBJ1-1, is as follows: DTGVSQNPRHKITKRGQNVTFRCDPISEHNRLYWYRQTLGQGPEFLTYFQNEAQLEKSRLLSDRFSAERPKGSFSTLEIQRTEQGDSAMYLCASSFGENTEAFFGQGTRLTVV.

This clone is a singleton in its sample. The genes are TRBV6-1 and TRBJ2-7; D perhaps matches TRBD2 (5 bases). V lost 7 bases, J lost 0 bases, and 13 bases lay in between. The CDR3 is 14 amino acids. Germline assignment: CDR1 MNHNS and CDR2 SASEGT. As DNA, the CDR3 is TGTGCCAGCACTGTTTGGAGGAGCTCCTACGAGCAGTACTTC. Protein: CASTVWRSSYEQYF.

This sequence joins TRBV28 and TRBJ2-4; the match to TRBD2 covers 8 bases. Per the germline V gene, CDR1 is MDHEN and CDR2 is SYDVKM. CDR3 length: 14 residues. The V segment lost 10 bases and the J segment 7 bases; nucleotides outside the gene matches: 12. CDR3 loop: CATENWTGGNIQYF. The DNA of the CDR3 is TGTGCCACCGAGAACTGGACGGGAGGGAACATTCAGTACTTC.